This T cell receptor (beta chain) is from a study of blood T cell repertoires in COVID-19. The data were produced by immunoSEQ multiplex PCR, yet TCRdb's version contains in-frame clones alone and is incomplete. The sample lists under 200,000 clones, 85% to 90% occurring once. CDR1 and CDR2 (germline): LNHDA, SQIVND (reference sequence). V lost 3 bases to trimming and J lost 3 bases; unmatched junction nucleotides: 8. The CDR3 is made up of 15 amino acids. Source material: peripheral blood. The V call is TRBV19, the J call TRBJ2-7; 7 nucleotides align to TRBD2. The clonotype comes from a woman in her sixties or seventies with COVID-19, enrolled during active disease. The CDR3 sequence: CASSIGAGLLYEQYF. CDR3 sequence (DNA): TGTGCCAGTAGTATTGGAGCGGGGCTTCTCTACGAGCAGTACTTC. Filled out from reference TRBV19 and TRBJ2-7, the complete variable domain reads DGGITQSPKYLFRKEGQNVTLSCEQNLNHDAMYWYRQDPGQGLRLIYYSQIVNDFQKGDIAEGYSVSREKKESFPLTVTSAQKNPTAFYLCASSIGAGLLYEQYFGPGTRLTVT.